These 5 T cell receptor beta chains came from one sample sequenced in a study of blood T cell repertoires in COVID-19. Data came from immunoSEQ multiplex PCR; TCRdb stores just in-frame clones and leaves some out. The sample includes 180,000 or so clones, roughly 80% of them seen just once. What was sequenced was peripheral blood. The receptors were gathered from an older woman with COVID-19, enrolled during active disease.

The V and J genes are TRBV4-2 and TRBJ1-5; possibly TRBD1 for D (5 bases). This CDR3 contains 18 residues. Germline loops: CDR1 LGHNA, CDR2 YNFKEQ. The germline V and J ends were trimmed by 0 bases and 9 bases, with 24 bases remaining between them. This CDR3 is CASSQELWQGPESRPQHF. CDR3 DNA: TGTGCCAGCAGCCAAGAGCTCTGGCAGGGTCCCGAATCACGGCCCCAGCATTTT.

The rearrangement uses TRBV3-1 (or the pseudogene TRBV3-2) and TRBJ1-5; no clear D. The V end was cut by 3 bases, the J end by 1 base, with 13 bases between. CDR3 length: 16 amino acids. Germline CDR1 LGHDT, CDR2 YNNKEL (reference sequence). CDR3 DNA: TGTGCCAGCAGCCAGGGCTCCACACTGAGCAATCAGCCCCAGCATTTT. It is translated as CASSQGSTLSNQPQHF.

The chain carries TRBV19 and TRBJ2-3, with D hard to call. CDR1 and CDR2 from the germline V gene are LNHDA and SQIVND (reference sequence). The CDR3 covers 13 residues. V shed 5 bases and J shed 7 bases, with 13 bases lying between them. Here the CDR3 DNA reads TGTGCCAGTAGTTTCAGTCCCCTTCATACGCAGTATTTT. It translates to CASSFSPLHTQYF.

The gene calls are TRBV11-2 and TRBJ2-4; TRBD2 matches at 14 bases. Germline CDR1 is SGHAT and CDR2 is FQNNGV. The CDR3 is made up of 17 amino acids. Trimming removed 3 bases from V and 5 bases from J; junction bases left unmatched: 6. The chain's CDR3 is CASSLTSGGVGQNIQYF. The CDR3 DNA reads TGTGCCAGCAGCTTGACTAGCGGGGGGGTAGGCCAAAACATTCAGTACTTC.

The chain carries TRBV28 and TRBJ1-1; TRBD1 might be the D (6 bases). Germline values: CDR1 MDHEN, CDR2 SYDVKM. V dropped 11 bases and J dropped 5 bases, with 15 bases sitting between them. The CDR3 spans 12 residues. This chain's CDR3 is CAGGGGMTEAFF. The CDR3 DNA reads TGTGCCGGAGGCGGGGGCATGACTGAAGCTTTCTTT.